What follows is one T cell receptor (beta chain) and its context. These data originate in a study of blood T cell repertoires in COVID-19. The wider study: COVID-19 samples, acute and convalescent, were from the United States, Italy and Spain. PBMCs, B-cell-depleted T cells, or T cells were the source of the cDNA or gDNA that made up the material.

The CDR3 consists of 15 residues. Trimming removed 2 bases from V and 7 bases from J; junction bases left unmatched: 6. Germline loops: CDR1 MNHEY, CDR2 SMNVEV (reference sequence). The authors' processing: Reference gene primer amplification yielded estimated nucleated cell counts. TCRdb keeps only in-frame clones here, not all; method: immunoSEQ multiplex PCR. V and J calls and clone size are as listed in that table; D and trimming were resolved from the DNA. The sample yields 95,000 to 100,000 clones, around nine tenths seen once. This chain links TRBV27 with TRBJ2-3, with 10 nucleotides matching TRBD2. The sample was peripheral blood. This TCR was sampled from a man older than 75 with acute or convalescent COVID-19. CDR3 protein: CASSLLAGESYTQYF. The CDR3 nucleotides read TGTGCCAGCAGTTTACTAGCGGGAGAATCGTATACGCAGTATTTT.